The 25 T cell receptor beta chains below come from one sample, sequenced in a study of cytomegalovirus exposure and HLA in healthy donors. 60 Vbeta and 13 Jbeta primers were used in PCR. Using immunoSEQ multiplex PCR, the repertoire was profiled, and TCRdb retains in-frame clones only, with some absent. Here the sample spans about 170,000 clones, about four fifths being singletons. Sequencing was carried out using PBMCs. The receptors here all came from a male donor in good health and CMV-seronegative.

The chain joins TRBV9 to TRBJ2-7; 7 nucleotides line up with TRBD1. Germline CDR1 and CDR2: SGDLS and YYNGEE. V lost 3 bases, J lost 4 bases, and 10 bases stayed unmatched. This CDR3 region has 15 residues. DNA for the CDR3: TGTGCCAGCAGCGACCCGACAGGGCCGGTTTACGAGCAGTACTTC. This translates into CASSDPTGPVYEQYF.

The chain employs TRBV9 and TRBJ2-7; perhaps TRBD1 as D (6 bases). The CDR3 is made up of 14 amino acids. Trimming removed 4 bases at V and 2 bases at J, with 13 bases between. Per the germline V gene, CDR1 is SGDLS and CDR2 is YYNGEE. CDR3 loop: CASSPGTFAYEQYF. CDR3 nucleotide sequence: TGTGCCAGCAGCCCAGGGACATTCGCCTACGAGCAGTACTTC.

This sequence joins TRBV30 and TRBJ1-6, with D perhaps matching TRBD1 (6 bases). Germline CDR1 and CDR2: GTSNPN and SVGIG (reference sequence). Trimming removed 3 bases from V and 7 bases from J, with 13 bases in between. There are 14 residues in the CDR3. In DNA, the CDR3 is TGTGCCTGGAGGCTAAGGGGGGGCAATTCACCCCTCCACTTT. It translates to CAWRLRGGNSPLHF.

This sequence joins TRBV5-1 and TRBJ1-2, with unresolved D. Germline loops: CDR1 SGHRS, CDR2 YFSETQ. CDR3 length equals 14 residues. Deletions cut 4 bases from V and 1 base from J, with 11 bases between. DNA for the CDR3: TGCGCCAGCAGCCCGAGCGCCAGTAACTATGGCTACACCTTC. Its translation: CASSPSASNYGYTF.

The chain combines TRBV19 with TRBJ1-2; D is ambiguous. Germline CDR1 and CDR2: LNHDA and SQIVND (reference sequence). The CDR3 length is 13 residues. With 5 bases removed from V and 8 bases from J, the gap between germline ends came to 15 bases. In DNA form, the CDR3 reads TGTGCCAGTAGTTCTCCCGGGGAGCGAGGCTACACCTTC. This encodes CASSSPGERGYTF.

The V call is TRBV9, the J call TRBJ2-3; 9 bases line up with TRBD2. Germline V gene data show CDR1 as SGDLS and CDR2 as YYNGEE. The CDR3 totals 14 residues. J lost 6 bases, V lost 3 bases, and 5 bases had no gene match. DNA for the CDR3: TGTGCCAGCAGCGCTAGCGGGACGGTGGATACGCAGTATTTT. This translates into CASSASGTVDTQYF.

The chain joins TRBV15 to TRBJ2-1; D is unresolved. The CDR3 is made up of 13 amino acids. Germline values: CDR1 LNHNV, CDR2 YYDKDF (reference sequence). Trimming took off 0 bases at V and 5 bases at J, with 5 bases between the two ends. The DNA for the CDR3 is TGTGCCACCAGCAGAGAGCGGCACAATGAGCAGTTCTTC. Its translation is CATSRERHNEQFF. Drawing the rest from reference TRBV15 and TRBJ2-1, the complete variable domain is DAMVIQNPRYQVTQFGKPVTLSCSQTLNHNVMYWYQQKSSQAPKLLFHYYDKDFNNEADTPDNFQSRRPNTSFCFLDIRSPGLGDTAMYLCATSRERHNEQFFGPGTRLTVL.

The CDR3 loop is CASSGTGDYGYTF. The CDR3 nucleotides read TGTGCCAGCAGTGGGACAGGTGACTATGGCTACACCTTC. The genes are TRBV6-5 and TRBJ1-2, with 8 bases matching TRBD1. J was trimmed by 3 bases and V by 5 bases; bases with no gene match: 2. The CDR3 covers 13 residues. The germline V gene encodes CDR1 MNHEY and CDR2 SVGAGI.

This clone was picked up a small number of times. The J gene is TRBJ2-7, the V gene TRBV28, with D perhaps matching TRBD1 (5 bases). CDR3 length: 15 amino acids. V was clipped by 6 bases and J by 4 bases, with 19 bases between them. Germline V gene data show CDR1 as MDHEN and CDR2 as SYDVKM. In DNA, the CDR3 is TGTGCCAGCAGGTCACCTTGGTCAGGGCGGTACGAGCAGTACTTC. Translating gives CASRSPWSGRYEQYF.

The chain carries TRBV10-3 and TRBJ2-5; 7 bases are a match to TRBD1. CDR3 length: 12 amino acids. V lost 6 bases to trimming and J lost 2 bases; unmatched junction nucleotides: 0. Germline V gene data show CDR1 as ENHRY and CDR2 as SYGVKD. CDR3 protein: CAIRDRQETQYF. The DNA of the CDR3 is TGTGCCATCAGGGACAGGCAAGAGACCCAGTACTTC.

Details on this clone: At one end the junction does not follow the germline gene, possibly because of a read error. The V call is TRBV4-1, the J call TRBJ2-7; no reliable D call. The germline CDR1 and CDR2 sequences are MGHRA and YSYEKL. The CDR3 spans 12 residues. CDR3 DNA: TGCGCCAGCAGCCAACTTTCCTCCGAGCAGTACTTC. Translated, it gives CASSQLSSEQYF.

The genes are TRBV4-3 and TRBJ2-5; 13 positions match TRBD2. CDR1 and CDR2 from the germline V gene are LGHNA and YSLEER. The CDR3 loop spans 17 amino acids. V dropped 4 bases and J dropped 5; count of bases not matched to a gene: 10. The CDR3 loop reads CASSPRKLAGGLETQYF. In nucleotides, the CDR3 is TGCGCCAGCAGCCCCCGCAAACTAGCGGGAGGGCTGGAGACCCAGTACTTC.

The rearrangement joins TRBV5-1 to TRBJ1-1; a weak D match, TRBD1 (5 bases). Germline CDR1 and CDR2: SGHRS and YFSETQ. CDR3 length: 11 amino acids. V lost 8 bases and J 5 bases, leaving 10 bases between the germline ends. CDR3 bases: TGCGCCAGTAAAGGGGTTACTGAAGCTTTCTTT. It specifies CASKGVTEAFF. The whole variable domain, filled in from reference TRBV5-1 and TRBJ1-1, reads KAGVTQTPRYLIKTRGQQVTLSCSPISGHRSVSWYQQTPGQGLQFLFEYFSETQRNKGNFPGRFSGRQFSNSRSEMNVSTLELGDSALYLCASKGVTEAFFGQGTRLTVV.

V gene TRBV9 combines with J gene TRBJ2-7, with TRBD2 matching 9 bases. Germline assignment: CDR1 SGDLS and CDR2 YYNGEE. CDR3 size: 15 residues. V lost 3 bases and J lost 5; bases outside the gene matches: 9. CDR3 nucleotides: TGTGCCAGCAGCGCCTCGGGACTAGCTTACCACGAGCAGTACTTC. This gives the protein CASSASGLAYHEQYF.

This clone was seen once. The V gene is TRBV21-1, the J gene TRBJ2-2; TRBD2 is the table's D call and was not checked against the DNA. TRBV21-1 is given as a pseudogene. CDR3 size: 18 residues. CDR3 sequence: CASSKGAGRNRNTGELFF. CDR3 bases: TGTGCCAGCAGCAAAGGCGCGGGGAGGAACAGAAACACCGGGGAGCTGTTTTTT.

The chain couples TRBV30 to TRBJ1-2, with 7 bases fitting TRBD1. CDR1 and CDR2 from the germline V gene are GTSNPN and SVGIG (reference sequence). The CDR3 consists of 14 residues. V lost 4 bases, J lost 4 bases, and 9 bases stayed unmatched. The CDR3 bases are TGTGCCTGGACCTTACAGGGGTTTTCCTATGGCTACACCTTC. This encodes CAWTLQGFSYGYTF.

V gene TRBV5-8 combines with J gene TRBJ2-7, with TRBD1 matching 7 bases. CDR1 is SGHTS, CDR2 YDEGEE, per germline. This CDR3 has 14 residues. V trimming: 2 bases; J trimming: 4 bases; junction bases outside the gene matches: 6. CDR3 sequence: CASSFGGQEYEQYF. The CDR3 nucleotides are TGTGCCAGCAGCTTCGGCGGACAGGAGTACGAGCAGTACTTC.

As to this clone: The junction shows a germline mismatch at one end, possibly a read error. V and J are TRBV11-3 and TRBJ1-2, with D tentatively TRBD1 (6 bases). Germline CDR1 SGHNT, CDR2 YENEEA. This CDR3 comprises 11 residues. CDR3 loop: CASSQDSAVFF. DNA for the CDR3: TGTGCCAGCAGCCAGGACAGTGCCGTCTTCTTC.

The chain combines TRBV4-3 with TRBJ1-1, with D perhaps TRBD1 (6 bases). Per the germline V gene, CDR1 is LGHNA and CDR2 is YSLEER. CDR3 length equals 14 residues. Trimming took 0 bases from V and 6 from J, leaving 11 bases between them. The CDR3 protein is CASSQETGFAEAFF. The DNA for the CDR3 is TGCGCCAGCAGCCAAGAAACAGGGTTCGCTGAAGCTTTCTTT.

Remarks on this clone: One end of the junction fails to match germline, which may point to a read error. This sequence joins TRBV7-9 and TRBJ1-1; TRBD1 is a possible D gene (6 bases). Germline assignment: CDR1 SEHNR and CDR2 FQNEAQ (reference sequence). CDR3 length equals 13 residues. The chain's CDR3 is CSSSRTVNTEAFF. For the CDR3, the DNA is TGTTCCAGCAGTAGGACAGTGAACACTGAAGCTTTCTTT.

The rearrangement links TRBV18 to TRBJ2-5, with 8 positions matching TRBD1. This CDR3 has 16 amino acids. V dropped 3 bases and J dropped 5; count of bases not matched to a gene: 11. CDR1 KGHSH and CDR2 LQKENI come from the germline V gene. The CDR3 region is CASSPLATGGGETQYF. In DNA form, the CDR3 reads TGTGCCAGCTCACCGCTAGCCACAGGGGGAGGTGAGACCCAGTACTTC.

The chain employs TRBV11-3 and TRBJ1-1, with D possibly matching TRBD1 (6 bases). Germline V lookup: CDR1 SGHNT, CDR2 YENEEA. CDR3 size: 12 residues. The germline V and J ends were trimmed by 5 bases and 8 bases, with 12 bases remaining between them. The CDR3 loop is CASSLTGNEAFF. As DNA, the CDR3 is TGTGCCAGCAGCCTTACAGGGAACGAAGCTTTCTTT.

The chain recombines TRBV29-1 with TRBJ2-1, with a weak D call TRBD2 (5 bases). The CDR3 covers 18 residues. The ends were cut back, 4 bases at V and 6 bases at J, with 28 bases in the middle. Germline CDR1 reads SQVTM; CDR2 reads ANQGSEA. The CDR3 DNA reads as TGCAGCGTTGTAGGTTTGGTTAAGCGGATAACAACCGGCAATGAGCAGTTCTTC. It yields the protein CSVVGLVKRITTGNEQFF.

In its sample, this clone was seen once. The V gene is TRBV4-2, the J gene TRBJ2-1; TRBD2 matches at 11 bases. V lost 2 bases, J lost 7 bases, and 4 bases stayed unmatched. This CDR3 is built from 15 residues. Germline V gene sequence: CDR1 LGHNA, CDR2 YNFKEQ. CDR3 bases: TGTGCCAGCAGCCAAACTAGCGGGAGTCAAAATGAGCAGTTCTTC. Its protein is CASSQTSGSQNEQFF.

There are a few counts of this clone. The chain carries TRBV28 and TRBJ2-6, with TRBD1 matching 7 bases. CDR1 and CDR2 (germline): MDHEN, SYDVKM. V trimming: 2 bases; J trimming: 12 bases; junction bases outside the gene matches: 7. The CDR3 length is 14 residues. CDR3 region: CASSLEGQVSVLTF. For the CDR3, the DNA is TGTGCCAGCAGTTTAGAAGGACAGGTTTCCGTCCTGACTTTC. Supplemented by reference TRBV28 and TRBJ2-6, the full variable domain reads DVKVTQSSRYLVKRTGEKVFLECVQDMDHENMFWYRQDPGLGLRLIYFSYDVKMKEKGDIPEGYSVSREKKERFSLILESASTNQTSMYLCASSLEGQVSVLTFGAGSRLTVL.